This TCR beta chain was found in a study of blood T cell repertoires in COVID-19. Clones were read by immunoSEQ multiplex PCR, and TCRdb kept only the in-frame ones, dropping some. Of 180,000 or so clones listed, 87% were seen once; the top ten hold around 2.5%. Looked up from germline, CDR1 is SGHDT and CDR2 is YYEEEE. V dropped 4 bases and J dropped 3 bases, with 10 bases sitting between them. The CDR3 has 13 amino acids. This TCR was recovered from a man aged 40-49 years with active or convalescent COVID-19. This sequence joins TRBV5-6 and TRBJ2-5; the D is unclear. The sample comprised peripheral blood. In DNA, the CDR3 is TGTGCCAGCAGCCCTGGCCTGGAAGAGACCCAGTACTTC. Translation gives CASSPGLEETQYF.